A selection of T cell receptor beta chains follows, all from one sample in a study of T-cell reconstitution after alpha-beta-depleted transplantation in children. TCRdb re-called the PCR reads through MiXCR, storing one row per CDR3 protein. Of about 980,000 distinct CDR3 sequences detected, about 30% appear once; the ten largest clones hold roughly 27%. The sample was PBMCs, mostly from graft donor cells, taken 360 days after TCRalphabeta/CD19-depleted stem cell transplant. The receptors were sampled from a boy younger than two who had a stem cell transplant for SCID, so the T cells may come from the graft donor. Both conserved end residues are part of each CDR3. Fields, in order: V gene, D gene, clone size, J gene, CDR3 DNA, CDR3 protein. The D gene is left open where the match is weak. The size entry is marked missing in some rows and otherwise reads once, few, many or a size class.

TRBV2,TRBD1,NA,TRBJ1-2,TGTGCCAGCAGACCCGGACAGGGTTCGAGCGGCTACACCTTC,CASRPGQGSSGYTF
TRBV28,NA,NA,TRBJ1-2,TGTGCCAGCGGATCCCGGGCCGGTCAGGGCTACACCTTC,CASGSRAGQGYTF
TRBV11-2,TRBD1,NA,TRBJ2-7,TGTGCCAGCAGCAAGGACAGGGGCATATCTTCTCGCGAGCAGTACTTC,CASSKDRGISSREQYF
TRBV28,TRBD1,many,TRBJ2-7,TGTGCCAGCAGCCCTAGACAGGGGGCCAACGAGCAGTACTTC,CASSPRQGANEQYF
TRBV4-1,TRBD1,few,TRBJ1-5,TGCGCCAGCAGCCAGGGTGGTTACAGGGGAAGCTCCCAACAGCCCCAGCATTTT,CASSQGGYRGSSQQPQHF
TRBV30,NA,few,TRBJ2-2,TGTGCCTGGAGTCTCATGCGGTTCCCGAACACCGGGGAGCTGTTTTTT,CAWSLMRFPNTGELFF
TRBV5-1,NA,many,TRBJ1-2,TGCGCCAGCAGCTTGGAGGCGCTTCGGTCAGGCTACACCTTC,CASSLEALRSGYTF
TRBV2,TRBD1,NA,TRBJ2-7,TGTGCCACCTGGGGACAGGGTCGAGTCGAGCAGTACTTC,CATWGQGRVEQYF
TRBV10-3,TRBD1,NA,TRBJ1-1,TGTGCCATCAGTGTAGGGACAGGGACGACTGAAGCTTTCTTT,CAISVGTGTTEAFF
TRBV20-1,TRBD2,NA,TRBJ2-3,TGCAGTGCTACCCCCGTCACCCTCCTAGCGGGGGGTGCAGATACGCAGTATTTT,CSATPVTLLAGGADTQYF
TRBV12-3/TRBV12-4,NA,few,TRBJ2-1,TGTGCCAGCAGCTCCCGTCACGTCGTCCGGGCACCCTACAATGAGCAGTTCTTC,CASSSRHVVRAPYNEQFF
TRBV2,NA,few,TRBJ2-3,TGTGCCAGCAGTGAAAGAGGTCCCACAGATACGCAGTATTTT,CASSERGPTDTQYF
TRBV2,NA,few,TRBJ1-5,TGTGCCAGCAAGAGACAGAGTAATCAGCCCCAGCATTTT,CASKRQSNQPQHF
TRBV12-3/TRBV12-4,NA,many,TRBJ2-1,TGCGCCAGCAGCTTGAGGCAGGGAGGCTACAATGAGCAGTTCTTC,CASSLRQGGYNEQFF
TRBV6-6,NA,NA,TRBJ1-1,TGTGCCAGCAGTGGCTCAGACATCGAAGCTTTCTTT,CASSGSDIEAFF
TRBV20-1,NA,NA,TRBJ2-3,TGCAGTACAATACCGGGACTTTACACAGATACGCAGTATTTT,CSTIPGLYTDTQYF
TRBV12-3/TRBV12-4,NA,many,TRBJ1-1,TGTGCCAGCAGTTTGGGCGGACTGAACACTGAAGCTTTCTTT,CASSLGGLNTEAFF
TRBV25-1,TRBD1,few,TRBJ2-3,TGTGCCAGCAGTGAGCCGGACAGGCCAGGGGCAGATACGCAGTATTTT,CASSEPDRPGADTQYF
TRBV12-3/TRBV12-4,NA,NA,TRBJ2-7,TGTGCCAGCAGTTGGGGCTGGGTGGCGGGCGAGCAGTACTTC,CASSWGWVAGEQYF
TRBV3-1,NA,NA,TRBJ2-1,TGTGCCAGCAGCCAAAATCCCAGCCTTCCCGCTTACAATGAGCAGTTCTTC,CASSQNPSLPAYNEQFF
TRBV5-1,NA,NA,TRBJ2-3,TGCGCCAGCAGCTTTAAAGTCTCGAGCACAGATACGCAGTATTTT,CASSFKVSSTDTQYF
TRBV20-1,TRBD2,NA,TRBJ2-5,TGCAGTGCTACCCGACTAGCGGGGTACCAAGAGACCCAGTACTTC,CSATRLAGYQETQYF
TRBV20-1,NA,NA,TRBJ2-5,TGCAGTGCTAGAGATCATACGACGGCGCGAAGGACCCAGTACTTC,CSARDHTTARRTQYF
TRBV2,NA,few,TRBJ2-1,TGTGCCAGCAGTGAAGCGCTTCGGGCACCTTTATCCTACAATGAGCAGTTCTTC,CASSEALRAPLSYNEQFF
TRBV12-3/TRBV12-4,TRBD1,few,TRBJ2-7,TGTGCCAGCAGTTTAGCCCCGGACAGGGGCGAATACTACGAGCAGTACTTC,CASSLAPDRGEYYEQYF
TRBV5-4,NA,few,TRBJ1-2,TGTGCCAGCAGCTTTTTCCCAGGGTACTATGGCTACACCTTC,CASSFFPGYYGYTF
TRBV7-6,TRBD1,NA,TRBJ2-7,TGTGCCAGCAGCGCCGGACAGGGGGCTGACGAGCAGTACTTC,CASSAGQGADEQYF
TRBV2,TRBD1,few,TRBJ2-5,TGTGCCAGCAGTTGGGACAGACCGAAACAAGAGACCCAGTACTTC,CASSWDRPKQETQYF
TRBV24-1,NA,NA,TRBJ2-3,TGTGCCACCAGTGATCCAGGGGCTGCGGATACGCAGTATTTT,CATSDPGAADTQYF
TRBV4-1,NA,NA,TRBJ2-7,TGCGCCAGCAGCCCGGGACCTCCGAGCTCCTACGAGCAGTACTTC,CASSPGPPSSYEQYF
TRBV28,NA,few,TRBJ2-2,TGTGCCAGCAGTTCCGGGACGGGGCACCGGGAGCTGTTTTTT,CASSSGTGHRELFF
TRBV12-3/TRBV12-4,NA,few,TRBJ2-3,TGTGCCAGCAGTTTACACCTTTCCCACACAGATACGCAGTATTTT,CASSLHLSHTDTQYF
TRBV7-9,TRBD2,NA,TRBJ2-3,TGTGCCAGCAGCGAAACCTCTAGCGGGGGAACAGATACGCAGTATTTT,CASSETSSGGTDTQYF
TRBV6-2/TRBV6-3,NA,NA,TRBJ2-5,TGTGCCAGCAGTTACTCGATTGGCATCCTGGAGACCCAGTACTTC,CASSYSIGILETQYF
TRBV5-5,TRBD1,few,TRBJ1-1,TGTGCCAGCAGCTTGACAGGGGTTGGAGCTTTCTTT,CASSLTGVGAFF
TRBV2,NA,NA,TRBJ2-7,TGTGCCAGCAGTGACAGGGGGGCCTACGAGCAGTACTTC,CASSDRGAYEQYF
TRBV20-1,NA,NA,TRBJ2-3,TGCAGTGCTAGTTGGGGGAGCTCTAGCACAGATACGCAGTATTTT,CSASWGSSSTDTQYF
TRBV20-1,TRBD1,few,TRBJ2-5,TGCAGTGCTAGAGGAGGGGACAGGGAACCAGAGACCCAGTACTTC,CSARGGDREPETQYF
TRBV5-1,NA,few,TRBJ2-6,TGTGCCAGCCGAGGGGGCTCTGGGGCCAACGTCCTGACTTTC,CASRGGSGANVLTF
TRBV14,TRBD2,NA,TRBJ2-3,TGTGCCAGCAGCCAAGGTCCCGGGGGGGCACGAGATACGCAGTATTTT,CASSQGPGGARDTQYF
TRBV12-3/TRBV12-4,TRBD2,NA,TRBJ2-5,TGTGCCAGCAGCCTGCTCCGGCTAGCGGGGGGACAAGAGACCCAGTACTTC,CASSLLRLAGGQETQYF
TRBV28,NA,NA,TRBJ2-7,TGTGCCAGCAGTTCCCTACAGGGCCCCTACGAGCAGTACTTC,CASSSLQGPYEQYF
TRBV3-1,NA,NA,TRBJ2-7,TGTGCCAGCAGCCAGACCTCGGGTATTGAAACTGACTACGAGCAGTACTTC,CASSQTSGIETDYEQYF
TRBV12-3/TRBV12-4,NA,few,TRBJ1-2,TGTGCCAGCAGTTTAAGCCCGGGGAGAAATGGCTACACCTTC,CASSLSPGRNGYTF
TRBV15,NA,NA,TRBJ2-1,TGTGCCACCAGCGAGATGGGGAACTCCTACAATGAGCAGTTCTTC,CATSEMGNSYNEQFF
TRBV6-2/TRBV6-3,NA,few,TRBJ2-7,TGTGCCAGCAGGTTACCGGAGCCGTACTACGAGCAGTACTTC,CASRLPEPYYEQYF
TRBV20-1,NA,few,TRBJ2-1,TGCAGTGCTAGCTACAGGGACCATGAGCAGTTCTTC,CSASYRDHEQFF
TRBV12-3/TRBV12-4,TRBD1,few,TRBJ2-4,TGTGCCAGCAGCTCGACCGGGACAGGGAACATTCAGTACTTC,CASSSTGTGNIQYF
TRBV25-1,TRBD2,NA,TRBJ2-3,TGTGCCAGCAGCCCTAGCGGGGGGGCTGAAGATACGCAGTATTTT,CASSPSGGAEDTQYF
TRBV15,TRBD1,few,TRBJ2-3,TGTGCCACCAGCAGACCCCAGGGGACAGGGTGGGGCACAGATACGCAGTATTTT,CATSRPQGTGWGTDTQYF
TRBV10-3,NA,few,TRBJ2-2,TGTGCCTCCGGCGGAATGGCCGACACCGGGGAGCTGTTTTTT,CASGGMADTGELFF
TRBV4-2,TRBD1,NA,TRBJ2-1,TGTGCCAGCAGCCAAGAGGACAGGGTCTACAATGAGCAGTTCTTC,CASSQEDRVYNEQFF
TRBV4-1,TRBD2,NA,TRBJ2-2,TGCGCCAGCAGCCAAGCCCCCGGAGGGACTAGCGTGGGGGGGGAGCTGTTTTTT,CASSQAPGGTSVGGELFF
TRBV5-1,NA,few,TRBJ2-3,TGCGCCAGCAGCTTGATGGGCCGAAATTCCCGCACAGATACGCAGTATTTT,CASSLMGRNSRTDTQYF